One and the same sample provided the 8 T cell receptor beta chains below, sequenced in a study of T cell clonality in common variable immunodeficiency. TCRdb's copy holds only in-frame clones and misses some; the assay was immunoSEQ multiplex PCR. This table holds about 52,000 clones with no singletons; the top ten claim about 1.8%. Sequenced material: peripheral blood mononuclear cells. These receptors originate from a person aged 18 to 69 in good health.

As to this clone: The read terminates 3 residues ahead of where the CDR3 ends, so the germline J gene completes it. The chain uses TRBV7-9 and TRBJ2-3, with TRBD1 as a possible D gene (5 bases). The CDR3 has 13 residues. Germline V CDR1 and CDR2: SEHNR, FQNEAQ (reference sequence). CDR3 DNA, as far as it was read: TGTGCCAGCGGCTACAGGTACCAAGAGACG. This sequence encodes CASGYRYQET. The entire CDR3 reads CASGYRYQETQYF.

Many counts were recorded for this clone. The germline gene is not matched at one end of the junction; a read error may be the cause. The DNA ends 3 residues before the CDR3 does, and the rest of the CDR3 is filled in from the germline J gene. The V call is TRBV4-2, the J call TRBJ2-2; D is possibly TRBD1 (7 bases). CDR1 LGHNA and CDR2 YNFKEQ come from the germline V gene. The CDR3 has 15 amino acids. This chain's CDR3 is CASSQAGGLTGELFF. The part of the CDR3 DNA that was read is TGCGCCAGCAGCCAGGCAGGGGGACTCACCGGGGAG.

This clone was detected many times. The CDR3 goes on 3 residues after the read ends, and that part is filled in from the germline J gene. V is TRBV4-1 and J is TRBJ1-4; no reliable D call. V was pared by 1 base and J by 7 bases, with 7 bases between. The CDR3 sequence is 13 residues long. Germline CDR1 MGHRA, CDR2 YSYEKL. The CDR3 DNA, read in part, is TGCGCCAGCAGCCAAGGGGCGTTTGAAAAA. The encoded protein is CASSQGAFEK. The full-length CDR3 reads as CASSQGAFEKLFF.

This clone has a count of ten or more. One end of the junction fails to match germline, which may point to a read error. The DNA ends 3 residues before the CDR3 does, and the rest of the CDR3 is filled in from the germline J gene. The rearrangement joins TRBV4-2 to TRBJ2-1; 12 nucleotides agree with TRBD2. Germline CDR1 and CDR2: LGHNA and YNFKEQ. The CDR3 contains 16 residues. The part of the CDR3 DNA that was read is TGCGCCAGCAGCCAAGGACGGACTAGCGGGATTTATGAG. Translated, it gives CASSQGRTSGIYE. In full, the CDR3 is CASSQGRTSGIYEQFF.

In this sample, this clone turned up many times. The CDR3 end falls 3 residues outside the read, so it is completed with the germline J gene. Other DNA sequences within the sample encode an identical CDR3. V is TRBV20-1 and J is TRBJ1-5, with D tentatively TRBD1 (6 bases). Trimming removed 6 bases at V and 1 base at J, with 13 bases between. Germline CDR1 and CDR2: DFQATT and SNEGSKA (reference sequence). This CDR3 spans 14 amino acids. Partial CDR3 DNA: TGCAGTGCCAGACGGGGGGGCAGCAATCAGCCC. Translated: CSARRGGSNQP. The whole CDR3 region reads CSARRGGSNQPQHF.

Many counts were recorded for this clone. Read data end 3 residues before the CDR3 end; the end is taken from the germline J gene. The J gene is TRBJ1-6, the V gene TRBV19; D uncertain. The V gene's germline CDR1 is LNHDA and CDR2 SQIVND (reference sequence). The ends were cut back, 5 bases at V and 8 bases at J, with 13 bases in the middle. This CDR3 spans 14 amino acids. This CDR3 is CASSAKGTHSPLHF. Partial CDR3 DNA: TGTGCCAGTAGTGCTAAGGGTACTCATTCACCC.

The sample holds many counts of this clone. The read comes to an end 3 residues before the CDR3 does, leaving the germline J gene to fill in the end. This chain joins TRBV7-9 and TRBJ2-7; 8 bases agree with TRBD1. The CDR3 sequence is 15 residues long. The V gene's germline CDR1 is SEHNR and CDR2 FQNEAQ (reference sequence). J was trimmed by 4 bases and V by 3 bases; bases with no gene match: 8. The part of the CDR3 DNA that was read is TGTGCCAGCAGCTTCGGAGACAGGGGATCGTACGAG. Protein product: CASSFGDRGSYE. The full CDR3 sequence reads CASSFGDRGSYEQYF. The complete variable domain, with remaining parts taken from reference TRBV7-9 and TRBJ2-7, reads DTGVSQNPRHKITKRGQNVTFRCDPISEHNRLYWYRQTLGQGPEFLTYFQNEAQLEKSRLLSDRFSAERPKGSFSTLEIQRTEQGDSAMYLCASSFGDRGSYEQYFGPGTRLTVT.

This clone was counted many times. Read coverage stops 3 residues before the CDR3 terminus; the germline J gene supplies the remainder. This sequence joins TRBV6-1 and TRBJ1-2; 8 bases match TRBD1. With 3 bases clipped from V and 4 bases from J, the junction kept 7 bases outside the gene matches. The CDR3 has 15 amino acids. Per germline, CDR1 MNHNS and CDR2 SASEGT. CDR3 amino acids: CASSETGVLFYGYTF. The DNA read from the CDR3 is TGTGCCAGCAGTGAGACAGGGGTCCTATTCTATGGC.